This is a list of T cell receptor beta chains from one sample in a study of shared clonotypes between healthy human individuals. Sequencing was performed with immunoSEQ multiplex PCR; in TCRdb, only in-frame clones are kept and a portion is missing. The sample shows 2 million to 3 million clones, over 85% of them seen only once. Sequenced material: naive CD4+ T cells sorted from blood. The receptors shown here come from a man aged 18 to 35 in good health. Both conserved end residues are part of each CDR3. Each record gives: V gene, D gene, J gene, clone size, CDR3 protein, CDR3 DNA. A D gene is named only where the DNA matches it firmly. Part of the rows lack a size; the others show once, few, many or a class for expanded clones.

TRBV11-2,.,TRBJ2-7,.,CASSLVGSPYEQYF,TGTGCCAGCAGCTTAGTCGGGAGCCCCTACGAGCAGTACTTC
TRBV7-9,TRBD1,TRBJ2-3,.,CASSRGQGSSTDTQYF,TGTGCCAGCAGCCGGGGACAGGGCTCTAGCACAGATACGCAGTATTTT
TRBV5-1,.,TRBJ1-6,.,CASSLARRRTVDNSPLHF,TGCGCCAGCAGCTTGGCACGTCGCCGGACGGTTGATAATTCACCCCTCCACTTT
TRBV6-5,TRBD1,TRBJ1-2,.,CAAHSGGLDYGYTF,TGTGCCGCCCACTCAGGGGGCTTAGACTATGGCTACACCTTC
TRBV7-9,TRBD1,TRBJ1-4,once,CASSRRDSQSEKLFF,TGTGCCAGCAGCCGAAGGGACAGCCAGAGTGAAAAACTGTTTTTT
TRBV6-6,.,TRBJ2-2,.,CASLGLSNTGELFF,TGTGCCAGCCTTGGGCTCAGCAACACCGGGGAGCTGTTTTTT
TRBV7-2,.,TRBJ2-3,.,CASSPDRVQYF,TGTGCCAGCAGCCCCGATCGAGTGCAGTATTTT
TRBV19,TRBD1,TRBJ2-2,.,CASTKPGQGFNGELFF,TGTGCCAGTACCAAACCGGGACAGGGGTTTAACGGGGAGCTGTTTTTT
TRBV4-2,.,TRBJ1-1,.,CASSQGGGSLVNTEAFF,TGTGCCAGCAGCCAAGGTGGGGGGTCTCTAGTGAACACTGAAGCTTTCTTT
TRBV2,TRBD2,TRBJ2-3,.,CASSEQLRGGTDTQYF,TGTGCCAGCAGTGAACAGTTGCGGGGGGGTACAGATACGCAGTATTTT
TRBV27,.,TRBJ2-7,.,CASSLLPGSTYEQYF,TGTGCCAGCAGTTTACTACCTGGGAGCACCTACGAGCAGTACTTC
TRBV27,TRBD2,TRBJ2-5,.,CASRVLAGGPRETQYF,TGTGCCAGCAGGGTACTAGCGGGAGGGCCTAGGGAGACCCAGTACTTC
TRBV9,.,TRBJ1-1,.,CASSGTGLGDEAFF,TGTGCCAGCAGCGGGACGGGGTTAGGTGATGAAGCTTTCTTT
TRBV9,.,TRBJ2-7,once,CASSVGGSPDIYEQYF,TGTGCCAGCAGCGTAGGGGGTAGCCCCGACATTTACGAGCAGTACTTC
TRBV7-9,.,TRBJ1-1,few,CASSTGYSVNTEAFF,TGTGCCAGCAGCACGGGTTACAGTGTGAACACTGAAGCTTTCTTT
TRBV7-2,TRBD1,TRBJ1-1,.,CASSSWTGAYTEAFF,TGTGCCAGCAGCTCGTGGACAGGGGCTTACACTGAAGCTTTCTTT
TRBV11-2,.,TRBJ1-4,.,CASSPLRGPGGRNEKLFF,TGTGCCAGCAGCCCTTTAAGGGGCCCCGGGGGGAGGAATGAAAAACTGTTTTTT
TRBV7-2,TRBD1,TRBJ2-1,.,CASSPRTGDNEQFF,TGTGCCAGCAGCCCCCGGACAGGGGACAATGAGCAGTTCTTC
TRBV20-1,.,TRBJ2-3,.,CSAGRADTQYF,TGCAGCGCCGGGCGGGCAGATACGCAGTATTTT
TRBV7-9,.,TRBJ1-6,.,CASTMESYNSPLHF,TGTGCCAGCACCATGGAGTCCTATAATTCACCCCTCCACTTT
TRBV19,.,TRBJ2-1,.,CASSPTGGTYNEQFF,TGTGCCAGTAGTCCTACCGGCGGCACCTACAATGAGCAGTTCTTC
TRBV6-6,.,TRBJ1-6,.,CASSPGTPLHF,TGTGCCAGCAGCCCAGGGACCCCCCTCCACTTT
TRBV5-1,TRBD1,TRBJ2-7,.,CASSLVSGQTYEQYF,TGCGCCAGCAGCTTGGTTTCGGGACAGACCTACGAGCAGTACTTC
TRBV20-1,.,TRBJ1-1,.,CSAPRGAEAFF,TGCAGTGCTCCTCGGGGGGCTGAAGCTTTCTTT
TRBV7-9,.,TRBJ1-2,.,CASSSGQSNYGYTF,TGTGCCAGCAGCTCAGGACAGTCTAACTATGGCTACACCTTC
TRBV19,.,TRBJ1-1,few,CARDPRGGKAEAFF,TGTGCCAGAGACCCGAGGGGGGGAAAGGCTGAAGCTTTCTTT
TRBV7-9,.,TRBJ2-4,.,CASSHLKAKNIQYF,TGTGCCAGCAGCCACTTAAAAGCCAAAAACATTCAGTACTTC
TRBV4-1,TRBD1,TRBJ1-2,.,CASSQVYSVKQGSSYGYTF,TGCGCCAGCAGCCAAGTTTATTCGGTAAAACAGGGGTCCTCCTATGGCTACACCTTC
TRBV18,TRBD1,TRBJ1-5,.,CASSPGTGLSQPQHF,TGTGCCAGCTCACCAGGGACAGGGTTGAGTCAGCCCCAGCATTTT
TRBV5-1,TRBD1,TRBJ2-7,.,CASSETGQSTYEQYF,TGCGCCAGCAGTGAAACGGGACAGTCAACCTACGAGCAGTACTTC
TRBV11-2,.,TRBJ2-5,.,CASSLRAPWQETQYF,TGTGCCAGCAGCTTACGTGCTCCCTGGCAAGAGACCCAGTACTTC
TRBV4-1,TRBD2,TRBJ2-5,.,CASSDGTGTSGRETQYF,TGCGCCAGCAGCGATGGGACAGGGACTAGCGGGCGGGAGACCCAGTACTTC
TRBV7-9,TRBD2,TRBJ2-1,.,CASSYGGGAYNEQFF,TGTGCCAGCAGCTATGGGGGAGGGGCCTACAATGAGCAGTTCTTC
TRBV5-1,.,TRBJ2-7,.,CASSLAFIGSEQYF,TGCGCCAGCAGCTTGGCCTTCATCGGATCCGAGCAGTACTTC